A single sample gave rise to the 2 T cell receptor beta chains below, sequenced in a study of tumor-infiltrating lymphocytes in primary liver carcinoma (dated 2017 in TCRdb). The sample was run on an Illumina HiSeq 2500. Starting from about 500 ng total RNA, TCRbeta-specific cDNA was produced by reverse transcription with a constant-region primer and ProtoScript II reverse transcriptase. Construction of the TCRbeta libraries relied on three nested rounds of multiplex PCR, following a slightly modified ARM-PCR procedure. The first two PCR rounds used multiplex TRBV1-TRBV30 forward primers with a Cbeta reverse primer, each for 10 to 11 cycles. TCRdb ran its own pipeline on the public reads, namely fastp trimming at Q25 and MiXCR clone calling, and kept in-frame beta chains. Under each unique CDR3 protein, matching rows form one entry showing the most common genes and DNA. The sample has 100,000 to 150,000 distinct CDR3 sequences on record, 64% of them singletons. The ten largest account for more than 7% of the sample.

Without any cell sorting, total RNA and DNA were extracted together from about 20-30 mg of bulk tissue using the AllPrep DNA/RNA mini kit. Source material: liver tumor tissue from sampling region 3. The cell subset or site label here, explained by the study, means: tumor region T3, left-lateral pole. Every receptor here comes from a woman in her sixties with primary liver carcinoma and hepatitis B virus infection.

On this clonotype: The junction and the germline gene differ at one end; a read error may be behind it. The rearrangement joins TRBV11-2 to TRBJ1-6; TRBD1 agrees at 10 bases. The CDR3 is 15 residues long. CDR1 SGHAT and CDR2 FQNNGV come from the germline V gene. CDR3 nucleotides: TGTGCCAGTAGCTTGAGACAGGGGGCTTATTCACCCCTCCACTTT. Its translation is CASSLRQGAYSPLHF.

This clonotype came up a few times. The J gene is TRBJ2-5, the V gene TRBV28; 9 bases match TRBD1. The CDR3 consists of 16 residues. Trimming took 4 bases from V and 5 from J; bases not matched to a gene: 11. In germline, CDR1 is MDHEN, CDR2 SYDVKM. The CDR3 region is CASSSWDRVGVETQYF. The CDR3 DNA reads TGTGCCAGCAGTTCATGGGACAGGGTCGGAGTGGAGACCCAGTACTTC.